This T cell receptor beta chain was sequenced for a study of beta chain features in type 1 diabetes. Of the isolated RNA, all was reverse transcribed, and so the sequenced material was expressed TCRB transcripts. Several million reads was the average for naive, central memory and regulatory T cell samples. Clones were read by immunoSEQ multiplex PCR, and TCRdb kept only the in-frame ones, dropping some. This sample carries about 230,000 clones, more than 15% of them seen once, and the ten largest clones take approximately 0.086%. Findings of the study overall: All four CD4+ subsets from Type 1 diabetes patients carried moderately but significantly shorter TCRB CDR3s. A cDNA-based sequencing approach could over-represent cells with high TCR expression.

This clone was picked up a small number of times. The antigen is undetermined. The CDR3 has 14 amino acids. Trimming took off 1 base at V and 1 base at J, with 4 bases between the two ends. Germline values: CDR1 SGHTA, CDR2 FQGNSA. The sequenced sample was naive CD4+ T cells from blood. The genes are TRBV7-2 and TRBJ1-4, with D unclear. This TCR derives from a man under 40 with type 1 diabetes. DNA of the CDR3: TGTGCCAGCAGCTTAGAGCAAACTAATGAAAAACTGTTTTTT. It is translated as CASSLEQTNEKLFF.